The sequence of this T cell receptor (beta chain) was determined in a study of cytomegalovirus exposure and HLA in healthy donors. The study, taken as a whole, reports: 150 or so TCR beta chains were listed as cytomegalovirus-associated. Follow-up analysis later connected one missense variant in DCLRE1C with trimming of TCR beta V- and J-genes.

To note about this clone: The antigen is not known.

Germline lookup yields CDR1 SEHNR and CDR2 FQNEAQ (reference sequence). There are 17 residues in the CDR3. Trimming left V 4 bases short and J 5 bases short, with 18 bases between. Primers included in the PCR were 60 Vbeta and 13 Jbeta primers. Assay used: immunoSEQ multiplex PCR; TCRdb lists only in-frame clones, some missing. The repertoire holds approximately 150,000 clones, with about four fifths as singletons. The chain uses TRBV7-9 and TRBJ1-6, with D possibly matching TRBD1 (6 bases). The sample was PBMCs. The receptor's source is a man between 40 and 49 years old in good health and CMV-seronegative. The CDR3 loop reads CASSSRGGRADNSPLHF. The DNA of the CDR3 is TGTGCCAGCAGCTCTAGGGGGGGCAGGGCAGATAATTCACCCCTCCACTTT.